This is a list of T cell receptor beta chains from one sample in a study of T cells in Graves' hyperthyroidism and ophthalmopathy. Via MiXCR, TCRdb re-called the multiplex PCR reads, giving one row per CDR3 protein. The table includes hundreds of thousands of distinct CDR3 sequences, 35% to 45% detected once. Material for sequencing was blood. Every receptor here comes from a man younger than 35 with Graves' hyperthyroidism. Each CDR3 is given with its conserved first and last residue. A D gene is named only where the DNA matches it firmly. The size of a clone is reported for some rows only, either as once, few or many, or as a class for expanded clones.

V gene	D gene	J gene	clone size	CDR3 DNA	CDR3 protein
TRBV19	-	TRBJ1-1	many	TGTGCCAGTAGGGCTCGACACGGGATGGATCCTCCGTTGAACACTGAAGCTTTCTTT	CASRARHGMDPPLNTEAFF
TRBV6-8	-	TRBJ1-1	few	TGTGCCAGCAGACGGCGGAACACTGAAGCTTTCTTT	CASRRRNTEAFF
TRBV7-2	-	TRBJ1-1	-	TGTGCCAGCAGCTTGGAACTGTCAGGGAACACTGAAGCTTTCTTT	CASSLELSGNTEAFF
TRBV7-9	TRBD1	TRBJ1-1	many	TGTGCCAGCACCCCGACTACGGGACAGGTGAACACTGAAGCTTTCTTT	CASTPTTGQVNTEAFF
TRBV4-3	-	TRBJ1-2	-	TGCGCCAGCAGCCAAGGCCAAAGTAACTATGGCTACACCTTC	CASSQGQSNYGYTF
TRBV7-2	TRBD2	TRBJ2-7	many	TGTGCCAGCAGCTCCCTAGCGGGTAGAGACGAGCAGTACTTC	CASSSLAGRDEQYF
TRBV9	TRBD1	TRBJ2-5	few	TGTGCCAGCAATTTGGACAGGGATGGAGAGACCCAGTACTTC	CASNLDRDGETQYF
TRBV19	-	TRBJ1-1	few	TGTGCCAGTAGTATACCAGGGGATGAAGCTTTCTTT	CASSIPGDEAFF
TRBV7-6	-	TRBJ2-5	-	TGTGCCAGCAGCTTAGAACGGAAGAACCAAGAGACCCAGTACTTC	CASSLERKNQETQYF
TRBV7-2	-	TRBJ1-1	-	TGTGCCAGCAGCTTATGGTCTGGCGGGGGCTCTGAAGCTTTCTTT	CASSLWSGGGSEAFF
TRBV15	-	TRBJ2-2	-	TGTGCCACCAGCAGCTTAACAGCAAGCGGGGAGCTGTTTTTT	CATSSLTASGELFF
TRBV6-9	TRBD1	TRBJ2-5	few	TGTGCCAGCAGTTCGACAGGGGGGAGAGGGGAGACCCAGTACTTC	CASSSTGGRGETQYF
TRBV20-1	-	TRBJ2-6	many	TGCAGTGCTAGCCTCCCTGGGGCCAACGTCCTGACTTTC	CSASLPGANVLTF
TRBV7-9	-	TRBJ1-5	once	TGTGCCAGCAGCTTAGCGCCCCAGTCCCAGCATTTT	CASSLAPQSQHF
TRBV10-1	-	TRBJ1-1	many	TGCGCCAGCAGTGATGGGGGCGTCACTGAAGCTTTCTTT	CASSDGGVTEAFF
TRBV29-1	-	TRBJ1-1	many	TGCAGCGTTGAAGATCGCTTGACGGCTTTCTTT	CSVEDRLTAFF
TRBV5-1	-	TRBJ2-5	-	TGTGCCAGCAGTGACGTGGGGGGCAATGGCTACACCCTCAAAGAGACCCAGTACTTC	CASSDVGGNGYTLKETQYF
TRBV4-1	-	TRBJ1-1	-	TGCGCCAGCAGCCGAGAGGGGAATAAGGACACTGAAGCTTTCTTT	CASSREGNKDTEAFF
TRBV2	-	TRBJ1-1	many	TGTGCCAGCAGTGGCGAACAGAACACTGAAGCTTTCTTT	CASSGEQNTEAFF
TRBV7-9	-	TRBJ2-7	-	TGTGCCAGCAGCCAAAGGGCCTCGGGCGTATACGAGCAGTACTTC	CASSQRASGVYEQYF
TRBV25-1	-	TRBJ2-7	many	TGTGCCAGCAGTGAATATGGCTACGAGCAGTACTTC	CASSEYGYEQYF
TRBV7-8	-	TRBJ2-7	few	TGTGCCAGCAGGGACACCCTAGGGGCCTACGAGCAGTACTTC	CASRDTLGAYEQYF
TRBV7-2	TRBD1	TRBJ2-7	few	TGTGCCAGCAGCCCACTGACAGGGTGGCCCCACGAGCAGTACTTC	CASSPLTGWPHEQYF
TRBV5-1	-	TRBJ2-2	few	TGCGCCAGCAGCTTGGAACAGGGGAACACCGGGGAGCTGTTTTTT	CASSLEQGNTGELFF
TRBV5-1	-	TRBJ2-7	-	TGCGCCAGCAGCCCCCCCGGTGTCATGCCCTACGAGCAGTACTTC	CASSPPGVMPYEQYF
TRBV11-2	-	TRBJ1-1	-	TGTGCCAGCATAACAGGGAGGGCTTACGAAGCTTTCTTT	CASITGRAYEAFF
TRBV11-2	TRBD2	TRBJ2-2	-	TGTGCCAGCAGCCCTATCGGGACTAGCGGGGAGCTGTTTTTT	CASSPIGTSGELFF
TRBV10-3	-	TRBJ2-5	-	TGTGCCATCATGGGGGCTAGCCAAGAGACCCAGTACTTC	CAIMGASQETQYF
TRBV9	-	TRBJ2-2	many	TGTGCCAGCAGCGTAAGCCTGGCCGGGGAGCTGTTTTTT	CASSVSLAGELFF
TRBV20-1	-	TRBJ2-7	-	TGCAGTGCTACCCATCAGGAGCAGTACTTC	CSATHQEQYF
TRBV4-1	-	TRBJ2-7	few	TGCGCCAGCAGCGCAGCAGCGGGCGTGGAGGGGCAGTACTTC	CASSAAAGVEGQYF
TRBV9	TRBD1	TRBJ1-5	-	TGTGCCAGCAGCCGCGGACAGGCCCCCTATCAGCCCCAGCATTTT	CASSRGQAPYQPQHF
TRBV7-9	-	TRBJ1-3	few	TGTGCCAGCAGCTTAGAGGCCAGCCGCTCTGGAAACACCATATATTTT	CASSLEASRSGNTIYF
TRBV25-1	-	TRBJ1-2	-	TGTGCCAGCAGCCAAGAAGCGGGAGTATACTATGGCTACACCTTC	CASSQEAGVYYGYTF
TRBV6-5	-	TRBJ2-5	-	TGTGCCAGCAGTTACTCGGGGGACACAGGGACCCAGTACTTC	CASSYSGDTGTQYF
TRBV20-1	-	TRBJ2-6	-	TGCAGTGCCCCGGGGGCCAACGTCCTGACTTTC	CSAPGANVLTF
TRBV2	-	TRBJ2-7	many	TGTGCCCAGCGAAAGGACAGCTCCTACGAGCAGTACTTC	CAQRKDSSYEQYF
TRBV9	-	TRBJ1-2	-	TGTGCCAGCAGTTTACGGGCAAATTCTAACTATGGCTACACCTTC	CASSLRANSNYGYTF
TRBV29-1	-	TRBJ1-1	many	TGCAGCGTTGAATGGGGGGCGAACACTGAAACTTTCTTT	CSVEWGANTETFF
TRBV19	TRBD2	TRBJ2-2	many	TGTGCCAGTAGTCTCACGGGACTAGCGGTTGGCGGGGAGCTGTTTTTT	CASSLTGLAVGGELFF
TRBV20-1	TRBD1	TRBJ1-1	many	TGCAGTGCTGTCCCCGGGACAGTTAACACTGAAGCTTTCTTT	CSAVPGTVNTEAFF
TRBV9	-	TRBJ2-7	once	TGTGCCAGCAGCGTCGCCTGGTACTCCTACGAGCAGTACTTC	CASSVAWYSYEQYF
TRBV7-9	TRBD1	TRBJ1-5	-	TGTGCCAGCAGTTGGGCACAGGGGATGCCCCAGCATTTT	CASSWAQGMPQHF
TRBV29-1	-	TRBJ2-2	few	TGCAGCACCTACTCGAGGGAAAATCCCGGGGAGCTGTTTTTT	CSTYSRENPGELFF
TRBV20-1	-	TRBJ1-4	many	TGCAGTGCTAGAGATGGAGGCGTTGCCGAAAAACTGTTTTTT	CSARDGGVAEKLFF
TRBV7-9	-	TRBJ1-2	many	TGTGCCAGCAGCTTAGCTGACGTTTCGTACACCTTC	CASSLADVSYTF
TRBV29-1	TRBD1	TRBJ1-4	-	TGCAGCGTAGACAGGGGGAGGGAAAAACTGTTTTTT	CSVDRGREKLFF
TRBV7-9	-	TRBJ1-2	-	TGTGCCAGCAGCCAAGGACTACCCGGCGGCTACACCTTC	CASSQGLPGGYTF
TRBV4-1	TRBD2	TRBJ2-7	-	TGCGCCAGCAGCCAAGGTAGCGGGGTTACCTACGAGCAGTACTTC	CASSQGSGVTYEQYF
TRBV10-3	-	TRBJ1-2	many	TGTGCCATCAGTGATTCCGGGGATGGCTACACCTTC	CAISDSGDGYTF
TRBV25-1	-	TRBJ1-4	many	TGTGCCAGCAGTGATGTTTCGGGGGGCGCGAGGGACGGGGAAAAACTGTTTTTT	CASSDVSGGARDGEKLFF
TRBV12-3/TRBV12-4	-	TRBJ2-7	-	TGTGCCAGCAGTTCCCGGAGACGGGAGCAGTACTTC	CASSSRRREQYF
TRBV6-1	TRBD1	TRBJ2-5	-	TGTGCCAGCAGCCAGACAGGGTGGCCGGAAGAGACCCAGTACTTC	CASSQTGWPEETQYF
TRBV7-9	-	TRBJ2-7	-	TGTGCCAGCAGCTTAGGCTTTGCGGGAACCTACGAGCAGTACTTC	CASSLGFAGTYEQYF